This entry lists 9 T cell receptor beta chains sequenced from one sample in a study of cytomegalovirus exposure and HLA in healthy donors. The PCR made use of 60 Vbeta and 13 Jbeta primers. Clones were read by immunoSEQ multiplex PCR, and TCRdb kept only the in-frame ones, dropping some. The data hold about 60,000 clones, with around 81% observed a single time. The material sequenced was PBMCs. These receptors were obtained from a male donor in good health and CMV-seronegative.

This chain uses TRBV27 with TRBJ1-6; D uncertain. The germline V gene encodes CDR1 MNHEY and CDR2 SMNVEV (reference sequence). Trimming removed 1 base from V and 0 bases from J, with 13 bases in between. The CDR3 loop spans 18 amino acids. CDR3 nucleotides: TGTGCCAGCAGTTTATGGCAGGCCCCCAGCTCCTATAATTCACCCCTCCACTTT. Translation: CASSLWQAPSSYNSPLHF.

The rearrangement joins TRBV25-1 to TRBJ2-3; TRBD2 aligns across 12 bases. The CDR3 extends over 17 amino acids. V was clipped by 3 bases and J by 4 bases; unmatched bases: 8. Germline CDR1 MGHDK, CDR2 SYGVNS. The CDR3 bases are TGTGCCAGCAGTGATTTCAAAGGGACTAGCGGGTCAGATACGCAGTATTTT. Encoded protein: CASSDFKGTSGSDTQYF.

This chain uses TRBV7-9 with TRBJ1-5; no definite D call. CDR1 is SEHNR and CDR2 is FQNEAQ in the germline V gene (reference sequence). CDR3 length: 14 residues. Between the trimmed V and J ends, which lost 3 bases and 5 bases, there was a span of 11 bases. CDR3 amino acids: CASSFSSGDQPQHF. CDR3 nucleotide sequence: TGTGCCAGCAGCTTTTCTAGCGGGGATCAGCCCCAGCATTTT.

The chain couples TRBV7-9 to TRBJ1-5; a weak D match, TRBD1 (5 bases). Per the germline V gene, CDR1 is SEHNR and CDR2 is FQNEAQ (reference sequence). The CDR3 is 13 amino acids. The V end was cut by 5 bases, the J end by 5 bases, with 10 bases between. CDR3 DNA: TGTGCCAGCAGCATAGACAGTTATCAGCCCCAGCATTTT. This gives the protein CASSIDSYQPQHF. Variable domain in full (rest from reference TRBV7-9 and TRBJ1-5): DTGVSQNPRHKITKRGQNVTFRCDPISEHNRLYWYRQTLGQGPEFLTYFQNEAQLEKSRLLSDRFSAERPKGSFSTLEIQRTEQGDSAMYLCASSIDSYQPQHFGDGTRLSIL.

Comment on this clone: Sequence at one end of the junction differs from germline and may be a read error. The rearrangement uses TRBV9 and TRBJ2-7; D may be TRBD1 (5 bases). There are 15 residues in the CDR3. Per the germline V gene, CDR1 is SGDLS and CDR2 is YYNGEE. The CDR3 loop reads CASSVEAGIGYVQYF. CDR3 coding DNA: TGTGCCAGCAGCGTAGAGGCAGGGATTGGATACGTGCAGTACTTC.

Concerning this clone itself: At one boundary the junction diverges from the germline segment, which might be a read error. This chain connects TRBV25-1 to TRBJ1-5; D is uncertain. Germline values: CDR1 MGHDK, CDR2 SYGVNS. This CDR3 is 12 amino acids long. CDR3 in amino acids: CASSELGQRQHF. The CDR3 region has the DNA TGTGCCAGCAGTGAATTGGGTCAGCGCCAGCATTTT.

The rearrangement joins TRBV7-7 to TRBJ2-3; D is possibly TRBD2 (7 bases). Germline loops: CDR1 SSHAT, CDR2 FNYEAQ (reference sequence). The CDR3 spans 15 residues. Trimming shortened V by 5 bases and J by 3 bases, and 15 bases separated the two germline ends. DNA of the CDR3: TGTGCCAGCAGCCCTGGGGGGGCTGGGACAGATACGCAGTATTTT. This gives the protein CASSPGGAGTDTQYF.

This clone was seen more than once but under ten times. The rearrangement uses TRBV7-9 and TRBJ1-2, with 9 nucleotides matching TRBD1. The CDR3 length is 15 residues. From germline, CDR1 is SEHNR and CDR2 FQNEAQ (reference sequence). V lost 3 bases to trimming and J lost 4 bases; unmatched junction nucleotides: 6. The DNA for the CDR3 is TGTGCCAGCAGCTTGGGACAGGGAATTTCCTATGGCTACACCTTC. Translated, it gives CASSLGQGISYGYTF.

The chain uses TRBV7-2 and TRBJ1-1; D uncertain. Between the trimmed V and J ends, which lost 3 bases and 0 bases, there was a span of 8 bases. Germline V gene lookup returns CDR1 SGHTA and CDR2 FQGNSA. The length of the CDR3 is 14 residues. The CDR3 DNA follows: TGTGCCAGCAGCTTGGGTACTATGAACACTGAAGCTTTCTTT. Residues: CASSLGTMNTEAFF.